This T cell receptor beta chain was sequenced for a study of cytomegalovirus exposure and HLA in healthy donors. Amplification used 60 Vbeta primers and 13 Jbeta primers. Clones were sequenced by immunoSEQ multiplex PCR, and TCRdb holds only the in-frame ones, with some missing. The sample yields some 170,000 clones, around 83% seen once. The CDR3 is made up of 16 amino acids. CDR1 and CDR2 (germline): SNHLY, FYNNEI. The junction had 10 bases not matched to a gene; V was cut back by 2 bases and J by 5 bases. This clone appeared once. This chain uses TRBV2 with TRBJ2-3; 7 nucleotides line up with TRBD1. This clonotype was sampled from a man in his fifties in good health and CMV-seropositive. Sequencing was performed on PBMCs. CDR3 amino acids: CASSELGQGVGDTQYF. The CDR3 bases are TGTGCCAGCAGTGAACTCGGCCAGGGGGTGGGAGATACGCAGTATTTT. The full variable domain, in which reference TRBV2 and TRBJ2-3 provide the parts outside the CDR3, is EPEVTQTPSHQVTQMGQEVILRCVPISNHLYFYWYRQILGQKVEFLVSFYNNEISEKSEIFDDQFSVERPDGSNFTLKIRSTKLEDSAMYFCASSELGQGVGDTQYFGPGTRLTVL.